Shown below are 24 T cell receptor beta chains from a single sample sequenced in a study of T cells after yellow fever vaccination. TCRdb recomputed calls from the 5' RACE reads with MiXCR, one row per CDR3 protein. The sample lists about 99,000 distinct CDR3 sequences, approximately 6.3% seen once, with over 40% in the top ten. This specimen was CD8+ T cells sorted from PBMCs, taken 10 days after the yellow fever booster vaccination. Receptor source: a man aged 18 to 35 who received the YFV17D yellow fever vaccine.

The V gene is TRBV12-3 or TRBV12-4, the J gene TRBJ2-7, with D possibly TRBD1 on 6 matching bases. Between the trimmed V and J ends, which lost 6 bases and 4 bases, there was a span of 16 bases. CDR3 length: 14 amino acids. The CDR3 is CASRHADRDYEQYF. The CDR3 coding sequence is TGTGCCAGCAGACATGCGGACAGAGATTACGAGCAGTACTTC.

This clonotype was counted only a few times. The chain joins TRBV4-2 to TRBJ1-2; the D is unclear. The CDR3 loop spans 14 amino acids. V was trimmed by 1 base and J by 4 bases, leaving 10 bases between them. Germline V gene data show CDR1 as LGHNA and CDR2 as YNFKEQ. CDR3 DNA sequence: TGTGCCAGCAGCCAAGTCGTGGAGTCCTATGGCTACACCTTC. Its translation: CASSQVVESYGYTF.

The chain is built from TRBV28 and TRBJ1-2; D unresolved. This CDR3 is 15 amino acids long. The germline gives CDR1 MDHEN, CDR2 SYDVKM. Trimming pared 4 bases from V and 4 bases from J, leaving 16 bases between. CDR3 sequence: CASSSPRTVSYGYTF. CDR3 nucleotides: TGTGCCAGCAGTTCACCCAGGACTGTAAGCTATGGCTACACCTTC.

This chain links TRBV7-9 with TRBJ1-1; D may be TRBD1 (5 bases). V was cut by 3 bases and J by 7 bases, with 12 bases left in between. Looked up from germline, CDR1 is SEHNR and CDR2 is FQNEAQ (reference sequence). CDR3 size: 13 residues. The CDR3 reads CASSLGSGFEAFF. For the CDR3, the DNA is TGTGCCAGCAGCTTGGGTTCAGGGTTTGAAGCTTTCTTT.

This clonotype was found many times. This chain joins TRBV6-4 and TRBJ2-2, with TRBD2 matching 9 bases. The germline V gene has CDR1 MRHNA and CDR2 SNTAGT. The CDR3 is 15 amino acids. J gave up 3 bases and V 3 bases, and 2 bases lay outside the gene matches. CDR3 DNA: TGTGCCAGCAGTGAGCGGGGGGGCGACACCGGGGAGCTGTTTTTT. It yields the protein CASSERGGDTGELFF.

This clonotype was seen a handful of times. J is TRBJ1-2 and V is TRBV25-1; D ambiguous. The CDR3 runs 14 residues. Trimming stripped 1 base from V and 2 bases from J, with 8 bases between. CDR1 is MGHDK, CDR2 SYGVNS, per germline. CDR3 sequence reads: CASSESRRNYGYTF. The CDR3 DNA sequence: TGTGCCAGCAGTGAATCGCGTAGGAACTATGGCTACACCTTC.

The sample holds many counts of this clonotype. The CDR3 region has the DNA TGTGCCACCAGTGACGCCAGGGATAGCGGGACAGATACGCAGTATTTT. Translated: CATSDARDSGTDTQYF. This chain uses TRBV24-1 with TRBJ2-3; TRBD2 matches 7 bases. The CDR3 has 16 amino acids. Germline CDR1 and CDR2: KGHDR and SFDVKD. J gave up 3 bases and V 4 bases, and 9 bases lay outside the gene matches.

The chain joins TRBV6-5 to TRBJ2-5, with TRBD2 matching over 10 bases. Per germline, CDR1 MNHEY and CDR2 SVGAGI. This CDR3 spans 15 amino acids. Trimming at V came to 7 bases and at J to 5 bases, leaving 10 bases not matched to a gene. The CDR3 is CASKAAGGTFETQYF. The CDR3 nucleotides read TGTGCCAGCAAAGCAGCGGGGGGGACGTTTGAGACCCAGTACTTC.

This clonotype has just a few counts. This chain joins TRBV7-9 and TRBJ2-3, with TRBD2 matching over 7 bases. The ends lost 4 bases at V and 0 bases at J; junction bases unmatched: 7. CDR1 SEHNR and CDR2 FQNEAQ come from the germline V gene (reference sequence). The CDR3 length is 16 residues. The CDR3 spells CASSSRKRDSTDTQYF. The CDR3 DNA reads TGTGCCAGCAGCTCCCGAAAGCGGGACAGCACAGATACGCAGTATTTT.

The chain links TRBV18 to TRBJ2-5, with 9 bases identical to TRBD1. This CDR3 spans 18 amino acids. The ends lost 4 bases at V and 4 bases at J; junction bases unmatched: 16. Germline V gene sequence: CDR1 KGHSH, CDR2 LQKENI. CDR3 residues: CASSLAPPWTGEGETQYF. The CDR3 DNA sequence: TGTGCCAGCTCACTGGCTCCGCCTTGGACAGGGGAGGGAGAGACCCAGTACTTC.

This clonotype was observed a few times. The V gene is TRBV20-1, the J gene TRBJ1-5; a weak D match, TRBD1 (5 bases). Germline V gene data show CDR1 as DFQATT and CDR2 as SNEGSKA (reference sequence). The CDR3 is 15 residues long. Trimming pared 0 bases from V and 5 bases from J, leaving 14 bases between. CDR3 nucleotides: TGCAGTGCTAGAGATCGAGGGGCAGATTATCAGCCCCAGCATTTT. This encodes CSARDRGADYQPQHF.

This rearrangement joins TRBV11-2 to TRBJ1-2; D is uncertain. This CDR3 contains 13 residues. Germline-derived CDR1 and CDR2 are SGHAT and FQNNGV. V was clipped by 2 bases and J by 1 base, with 5 bases between them. The CDR3 DNA reads as TGTGCCAGCAGCTTACCAGATAACTATGGCTACACCTTC. Translating gives CASSLPDNYGYTF. Combining the CDR3 with reference TRBV11-2 and TRBJ1-2 gives the whole variable domain EAGVAQSPRYKIIEKRQSVAFWCNPISGHATLYWYQQILGQGPKLLIQFQNNGVVDDSQLPKDRFSAERLKGVDSTLKIQPAKLEDSAVYLCASSLPDNYGYTFGSGTRLTVV.

The J gene is TRBJ2-5, the V gene TRBV15; possible D gene TRBD1, 6 bases. The CDR3 length is 17 residues. Trimming stripped 3 bases from V and 0 bases from J, with 17 bases between. CDR1 is LNHNV, CDR2 YYDKDF, per germline (reference sequence). Here the CDR3 DNA reads TGTGCCACCAGCAGGGGAAAGACAGGCTCGTACCAAGAGACCCAGTACTTC. Translating gives CATSRGKTGSYQETQYF.

The V and J genes are TRBV9 and TRBJ1-1; TRBD1 might be the D (5 bases). The CDR3 loop spans 13 amino acids. The V and J ends lost 3 bases and 3 bases respectively, with 9 bases between them. Germline CDR1 and CDR2: SGDLS and YYNGEE. The CDR3 here is CASSGLGDTEAFF. CDR3 sequence (DNA): TGTGCCAGCAGCGGACTGGGGGACACTGAAGCTTTCTTT.

Many counts were recorded for this clonotype. CDR3 in amino acids: CASSPAETQYF. In DNA form, the CDR3 reads TGTGCCAGCAGCCCCGCAGAGACCCAGTACTTC. V usage is TRBV12-3 or TRBV12-4 and J usage is TRBJ2-5; no firm D call. The CDR3 is 11 residues long. Trimming took off 6 bases at V and 4 bases at J, with 6 bases between the two ends.

The V call is TRBV6-1, the J call TRBJ1-1; TRBD1 might be the D (5 bases). Germline V CDR1 and CDR2: MNHNS, SASEGT. The V end was cut by 0 bases, the J end by 4 bases, with 9 bases between. The CDR3 is made up of 14 amino acids. CDR3 DNA: TGTGCCAGCAGTGAAGCGGGGGGAGGCACTGAAGCTTTCTTT. Encoded protein: CASSEAGGGTEAFF.

This clonotype was found a few times. The J gene is TRBJ2-7, the V gene TRBV3-1; D gene ambiguous. This CDR3 comprises 14 residues. The V end lost 1 base, the J end lost 0 bases, and 7 bases lay between the germline ends. Germline-derived CDR1 and CDR2 are LGHDT and YNNKEL (reference sequence). The CDR3 region is CASSQGSGSYEQYV. Here the CDR3 DNA reads TGTGCCAGCAGCCAAGGTTCAGGCTCCTACGAGCAGTACGTC.

The chain is built from TRBV29-1 and TRBJ2-3; TRBD1 might be the D (5 bases). V was shortened by 4 bases and J by 2 bases, with 22 bases between the two germline ends. The CDR3 is 17 amino acids. In germline, CDR1 is SQVTM, CDR2 ANQGSEA. The CDR3 here is CSVAPPEDRAPTDTQYF. CDR3 bases: TGCAGCGTTGCCCCACCCGAAGACAGAGCCCCCACAGATACGCAGTATTTT.

The gene calls are TRBV29-1 and TRBJ2-2; either TRBD1 or TRBD2 may fit D (5 bases each). The CDR3 runs 14 residues. Trimming took 4 bases from V and 8 from J, leaving 17 bases between them. CDR1 and CDR2 (germline): SQVTM, ANQGSEA. CDR3 in DNA: TGCAGCGTTGGTTGGGGACGTTATCCGGGGGAGCTGTTTTTT. The encoded protein is CSVGWGRYPGELFF.

The chain has TRBV6-1 and TRBJ2-7; D might be TRBD1 or TRBD2, each matching 5 bases. The germline V and J ends were trimmed by 1 base and 0 bases, with 13 bases remaining between them. Germline CDR1 and CDR2: MNHNS and SASEGT. The CDR3 has 16 amino acids. The CDR3 DNA follows: TGTGCCAGCAGTGAAGGCACAGGAGGTAGCTCCTACGAGCAGTACGTC. Its translation is CASSEGTGGSSYEQYV.

This clonotype was seen a few times. As DNA, the CDR3 is TGCGCCAGCAGCCAGGACCGCGGGACAGGGATTGGCTACACCTTC. Translating gives CASSQDRGTGIGYTF. This chain uses TRBV4-1 with TRBJ1-2; 9 bases line up with TRBD1. CDR3 size: 15 residues. J gave up 7 bases and V 3 bases, and 9 bases lay outside the gene matches. Germline CDR1 MGHRA, CDR2 YSYEKL.

This chain uses TRBV4-3 with TRBJ1-4, with 10 nucleotides matching TRBD1. This CDR3 contains 15 residues. Trimming cost V 2 bases and J 8 bases; bases outside gene matches: 5. The germline V gene has CDR1 LGHNA and CDR2 YSLEER. DNA of the CDR3: TGCGCCAGCAGCCAAACCGGGACAGGGGAGGAAAAACTGTTTTTT. Translation gives CASSQTGTGEEKLFF.

The CDR3 sequence: CASSSGTGGNQPQHF. The CDR3 region has the DNA TGTGCCAGCAGTTCCGGGACAGGTGGCAATCAGCCCCAGCATTTT. V is TRBV27 and J is TRBJ1-5; TRBD1 matches at 8 bases. Trimming removed 4 bases from V and 2 bases from J; junction bases left unmatched: 4. CDR3 length: 15 residues. Germline CDR1 and CDR2: MNHEY and SMNVEV (reference sequence).

This clonotype was seen more than once but under ten times. The chain uses TRBV6-2 or TRBV6-3 and TRBJ2-1; 10 bases match TRBD1. Germline CDR1 and CDR2: MNHEY and SVGEGT. With V trimmed by 4 bases and J by 2 bases, 2 bases remained unmatched. There are 15 residues in the CDR3. In DNA, the CDR3 is TGTGCCAGCAGTTGGGACAGGGGACCCTACAATGAGCAGTTCTTC. Its protein is CASSWDRGPYNEQFF.